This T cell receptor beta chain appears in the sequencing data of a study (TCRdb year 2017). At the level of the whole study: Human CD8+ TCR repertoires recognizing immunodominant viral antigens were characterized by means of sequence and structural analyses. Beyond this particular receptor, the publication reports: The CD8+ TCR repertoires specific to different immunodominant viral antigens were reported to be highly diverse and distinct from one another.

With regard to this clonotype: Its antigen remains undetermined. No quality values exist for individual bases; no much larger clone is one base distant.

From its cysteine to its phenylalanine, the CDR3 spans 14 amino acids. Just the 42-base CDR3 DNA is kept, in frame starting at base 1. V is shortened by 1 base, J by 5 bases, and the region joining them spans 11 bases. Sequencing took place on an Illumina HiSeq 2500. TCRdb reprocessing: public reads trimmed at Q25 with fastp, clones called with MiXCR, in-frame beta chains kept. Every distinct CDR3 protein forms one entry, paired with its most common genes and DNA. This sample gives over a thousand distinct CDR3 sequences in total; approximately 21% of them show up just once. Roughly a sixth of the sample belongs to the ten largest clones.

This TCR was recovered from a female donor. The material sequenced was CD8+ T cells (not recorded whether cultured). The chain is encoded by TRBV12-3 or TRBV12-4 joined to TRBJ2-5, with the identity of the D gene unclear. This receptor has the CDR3 CASSLGRRVETQYF. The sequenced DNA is TGTGCCAGCAGTTTAGGGCGACGGGTCGAGACCCAGTACTTC.